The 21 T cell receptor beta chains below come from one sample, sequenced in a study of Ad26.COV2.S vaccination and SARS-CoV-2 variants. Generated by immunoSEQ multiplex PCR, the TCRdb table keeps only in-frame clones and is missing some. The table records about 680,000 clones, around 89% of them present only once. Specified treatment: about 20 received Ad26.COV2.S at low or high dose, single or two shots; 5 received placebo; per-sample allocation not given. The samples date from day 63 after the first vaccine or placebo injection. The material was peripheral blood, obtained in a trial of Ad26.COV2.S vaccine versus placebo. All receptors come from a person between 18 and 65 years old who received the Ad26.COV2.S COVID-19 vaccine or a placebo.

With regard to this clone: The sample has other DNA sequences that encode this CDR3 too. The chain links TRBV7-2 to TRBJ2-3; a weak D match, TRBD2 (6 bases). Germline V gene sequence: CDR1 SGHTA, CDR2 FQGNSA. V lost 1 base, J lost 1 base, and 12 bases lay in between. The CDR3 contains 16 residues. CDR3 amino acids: CASSLGTSGGTDTQYF. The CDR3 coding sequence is TGTGCCAGCAGCTTAGGGACCTCGGGGGGCACAGATACGCAGTATTTT.

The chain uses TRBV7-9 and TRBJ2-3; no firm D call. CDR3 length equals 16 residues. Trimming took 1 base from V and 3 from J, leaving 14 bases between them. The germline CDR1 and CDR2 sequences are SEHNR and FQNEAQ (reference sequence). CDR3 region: CASSLGLDGTTDTQYF. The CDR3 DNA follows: TGTGCCAGCAGCTTAGGCCTTGATGGCACTACAGATACGCAGTATTTT.

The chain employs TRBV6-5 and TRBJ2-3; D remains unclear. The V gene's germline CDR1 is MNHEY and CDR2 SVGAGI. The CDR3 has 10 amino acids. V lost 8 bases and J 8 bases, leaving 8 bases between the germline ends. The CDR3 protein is CASGLVTQYF. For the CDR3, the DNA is TGTGCCAGCGGTCTAGTTACGCAGTATTTT.

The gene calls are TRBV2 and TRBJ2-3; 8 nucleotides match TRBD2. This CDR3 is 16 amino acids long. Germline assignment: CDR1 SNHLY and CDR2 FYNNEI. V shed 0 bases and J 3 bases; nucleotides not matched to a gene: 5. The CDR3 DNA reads TGTGCCAGCAGTGAAGCGCGGCTAGCGGGTACAGATACGCAGTATTTT. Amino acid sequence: CASSEARLAGTDTQYF.

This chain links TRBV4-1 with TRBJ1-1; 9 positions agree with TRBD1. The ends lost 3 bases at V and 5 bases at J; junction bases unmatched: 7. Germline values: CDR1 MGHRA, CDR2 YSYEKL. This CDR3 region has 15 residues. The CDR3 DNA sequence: TGCGCCAGCAGCCAGTCAGGACAGGGGTTGACTGAAGCTTTCTTT. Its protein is CASSQSGQGLTEAFF.

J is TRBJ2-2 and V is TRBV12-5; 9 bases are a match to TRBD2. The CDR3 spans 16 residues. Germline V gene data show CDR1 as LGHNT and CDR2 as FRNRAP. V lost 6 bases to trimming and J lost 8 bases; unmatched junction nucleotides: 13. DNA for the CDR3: TGTGCTAGTGGCCCACAGCGCGGGGGGGCCTTGGGGGAGCTGTTTTTT. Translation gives CASGPQRGGALGELFF.

CDR3 region: CASSWTGGSGANVLTF. DNA of the CDR3: TGTGCCAGCAGCTGGACAGGGGGTTCTGGGGCCAACGTCCTGACTTTC. This chain connects TRBV7-9 to TRBJ2-6, with TRBD1 matching 10 bases. The CDR3 has 16 amino acids. V lost 4 bases, J lost 1 base, and 1 base stayed unmatched. Germline V gives CDR1 SEHNR, CDR2 FQNEAQ (reference sequence).

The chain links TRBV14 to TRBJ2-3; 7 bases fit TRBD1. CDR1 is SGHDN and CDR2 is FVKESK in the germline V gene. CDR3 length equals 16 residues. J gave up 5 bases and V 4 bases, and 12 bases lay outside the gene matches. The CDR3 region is CASSPHPGQYGDTQYF. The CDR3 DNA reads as TGTGCCAGCAGCCCCCATCCGGGACAGTACGGAGATACGCAGTATTTT. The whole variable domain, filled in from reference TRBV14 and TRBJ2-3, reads EAGVTQFPSHSVIEKGQTVTLRCDPISGHDNLYWYRRVMGKEIKFLLHFVKESKQDESGMPNNRFLAERTGGTYSTLKVQPAELEDSGVYFCASSPHPGQYGDTQYFGPGTRLTVL.

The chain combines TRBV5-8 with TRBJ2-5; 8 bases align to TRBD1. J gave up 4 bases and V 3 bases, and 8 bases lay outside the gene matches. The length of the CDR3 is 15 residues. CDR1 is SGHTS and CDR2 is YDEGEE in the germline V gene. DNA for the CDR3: TGTGCCAGCAGCTCCCGGGACAGGAGGGGAGAGACCCAGTACTTC. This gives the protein CASSSRDRRGETQYF.

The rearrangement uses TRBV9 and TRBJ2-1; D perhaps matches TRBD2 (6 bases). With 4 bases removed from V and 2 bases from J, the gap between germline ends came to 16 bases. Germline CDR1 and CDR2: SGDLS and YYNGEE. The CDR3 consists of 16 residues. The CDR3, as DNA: TGTGCCAGCAGCCCGACCCCGGGACTCCCCTACAATGAGCAGTTCTTC. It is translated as CASSPTPGLPYNEQFF.

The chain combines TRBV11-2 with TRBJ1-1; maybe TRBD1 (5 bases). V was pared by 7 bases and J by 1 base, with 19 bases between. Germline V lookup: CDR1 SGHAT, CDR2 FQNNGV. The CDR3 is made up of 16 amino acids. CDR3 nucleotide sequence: TGTGCCAGCAACACCGTCGGGCAGAGGGGGAACACTGAAGCTTTCTTT. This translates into CASNTVGQRGNTEAFF. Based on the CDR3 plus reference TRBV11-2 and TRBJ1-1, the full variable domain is EAGVAQSPRYKIIEKRQSVAFWCNPISGHATLYWYQQILGQGPKLLIQFQNNGVVDDSQLPKDRFSAERLKGVDSTLKIQPAKLEDSAVYLCASNTVGQRGNTEAFFGQGTRLTVV.

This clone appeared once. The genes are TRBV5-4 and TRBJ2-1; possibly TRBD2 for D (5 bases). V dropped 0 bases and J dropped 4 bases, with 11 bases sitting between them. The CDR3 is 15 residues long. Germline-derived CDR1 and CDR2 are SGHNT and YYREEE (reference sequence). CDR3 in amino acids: CASSLVETTYNEQFF. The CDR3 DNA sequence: TGTGCCAGCAGCTTGGTCGAGACTACATACAATGAGCAGTTCTTC.

The CDR3 nucleotides read TGTGCCAGCAGCCTTCTTGGGACAGGGCCAAGCTCCTACGAGCAGTACTTC. Translation: CASSLLGTGPSSYEQYF. The rearrangement uses TRBV7-9 and TRBJ2-7, with 9 bases fitting TRBD1. Trimming removed 5 bases from V and 0 bases from J; junction bases left unmatched: 11. CDR1 is SEHNR, CDR2 FQNEAQ, per germline (reference sequence). This CDR3 contains 17 residues.

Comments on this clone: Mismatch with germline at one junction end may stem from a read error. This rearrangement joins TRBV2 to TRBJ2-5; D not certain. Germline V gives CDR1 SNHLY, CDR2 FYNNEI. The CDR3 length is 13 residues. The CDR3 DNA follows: TGTGCCAGCAGGGAAGAAATCCAAGAGACCCAGTACTTC. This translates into CASREEIQETQYF.

CDR3 residues: CASSLEGQGPYTF. CDR3 nucleotide sequence: TGTGCCAGCAGCTTAGAGGGACAGGGACCCTACACCTTC. This chain joins TRBV7-2 and TRBJ1-2; 9 bases fit TRBD1. CDR1 and CDR2 from the germline V gene are SGHTA and FQGNSA. This CDR3 spans 13 amino acids. V shed 1 base, J shed 10 bases, and the junction held 4 bases outside the gene matches.

In DNA form, the CDR3 reads TGTGCCAGCAGCTTCCTGCGGGGGTGGACCCCCTACAATGAGCAGTTCTTC. Translated, it gives CASSFLRGWTPYNEQFF. The rearrangement joins TRBV5-4 to TRBJ2-1, with TRBD2 matching over 7 bases. CDR1 SGHNT and CDR2 YYREEE come from the germline V gene (reference sequence). After removal of 2 bases from V and 2 bases from J, the junction contained 10 bases not matched to a gene. The CDR3 runs to 17 residues.

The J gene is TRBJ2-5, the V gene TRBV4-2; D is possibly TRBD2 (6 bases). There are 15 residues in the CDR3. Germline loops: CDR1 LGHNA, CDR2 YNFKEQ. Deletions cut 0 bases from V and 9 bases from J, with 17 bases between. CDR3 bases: TGTGCCAGCAGCCAAGAGGTCCAGTCGGAGGGGCCCCAGTACTTC. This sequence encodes CASSQEVQSEGPQYF.

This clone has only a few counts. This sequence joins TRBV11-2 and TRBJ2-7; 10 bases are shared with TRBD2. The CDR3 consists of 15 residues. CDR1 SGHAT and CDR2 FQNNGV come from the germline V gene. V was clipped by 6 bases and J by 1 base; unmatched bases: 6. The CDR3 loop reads CASSSGLAASYEQYF. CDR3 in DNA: TGTGCCAGCAGTTCCGGACTAGCGGCGTCCTACGAGCAGTACTTC.

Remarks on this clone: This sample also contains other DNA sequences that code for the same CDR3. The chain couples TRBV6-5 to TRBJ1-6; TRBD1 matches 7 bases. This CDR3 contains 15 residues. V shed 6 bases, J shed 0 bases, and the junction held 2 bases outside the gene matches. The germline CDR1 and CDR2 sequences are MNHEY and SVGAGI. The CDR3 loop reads CASRTGSSYNSPLHF. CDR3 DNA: TGTGCCAGCAGGACAGGGAGCTCCTATAATTCACCCCTCCACTTT.

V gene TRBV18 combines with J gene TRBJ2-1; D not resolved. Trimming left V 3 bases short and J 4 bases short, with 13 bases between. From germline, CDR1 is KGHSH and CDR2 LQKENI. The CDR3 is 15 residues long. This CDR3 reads CASSPGWTGYNEQFF. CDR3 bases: TGTGCCAGCTCACCGGGGTGGACCGGTTACAATGAGCAGTTCTTC.

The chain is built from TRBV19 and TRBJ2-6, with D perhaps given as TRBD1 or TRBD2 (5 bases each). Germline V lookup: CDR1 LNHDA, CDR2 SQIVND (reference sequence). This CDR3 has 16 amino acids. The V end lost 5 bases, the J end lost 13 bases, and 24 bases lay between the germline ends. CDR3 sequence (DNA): TGTGCCAGTAGTGGAGCAGGGACGCCATCCGCCGGGGTCCTGACTTTC. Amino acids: CASSGAGTPSAGVLTF. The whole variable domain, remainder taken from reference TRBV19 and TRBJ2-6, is DGGITQSPKYLFRKEGQNVTLSCEQNLNHDAMYWYRQDPGQGLRLIYYSQIVNDFQKGDIAEGYSVSREKKESFPLTVTSAQKNPTAFYLCASSGAGTPSAGVLTFGAGSRLTVL.